A single sample gave rise to the 10 T cell receptor beta chains below, sequenced in a study of T cells in Graves' hyperthyroidism and ophthalmopathy. Researchers amplified the TCR beta CDR3 regions from RNA transcripts. HTBI primers drove first-round RT-PCR of the TCR CDR3. A single record per CDR3 protein comes from TCRdb applying MiXCR to the multiplex PCR reads. The repertoire consists of about 640,000 distinct CDR3 sequences, with 45% occurring once and the leading ten covering less than 9%. Input material: peripheral blood or thyroid tissue (not recorded which). The receptor set was obtained from an adult man with Graves' disease, either hyperthyroidism or ophthalmopathy (not recorded which).

CDR3 sequence (DNA): TGTGCCAGCAGCGTAGTAGGACCGCGTTATGGCTACACCTTC. It specifies CASSVVGPRYGYTF. This chain uses TRBV7-9 with TRBJ1-2; D not certain. Germline loops: CDR1 SEHNR, CDR2 FQNEAQ (reference sequence). Trimming stripped 5 bases from V and 5 bases from J, with 15 bases between. This CDR3 spans 14 amino acids.

This clonotype has ten or more counts. The rearrangement joins TRBV29-1 to TRBJ2-5; D is unclear. V was trimmed by 3 bases and J by 1 base, leaving 6 bases between them. CDR1 is SQVTM, CDR2 ANQGSEA, per germline. CDR3 length equals 12 residues. CDR3 bases: TGCAGCGTTGATGTCAGCCAAGAGACCCAGTACTTC. Residues: CSVDVSQETQYF.

In its sample, this clonotype was seen a few times. The genes are TRBV7-2 and TRBJ1-2; TRBD1 aligns across 7 bases. The CDR3 has 14 amino acids. J was trimmed by 0 bases and V by 7 bases; bases with no gene match: 5. The V gene's germline CDR1 is SGHTA and CDR2 FQGNSA. DNA for the CDR3: TGTGCCAGCACCCTGACAGGGTCTAACTATGGCTACACCTTC. Translating gives CASTLTGSNYGYTF. Supplemented by reference TRBV7-2 and TRBJ1-2, the full variable domain reads GAGVSQSPSNKVTEKGKDVELRCDPISGHTALYWYRQSLGQGLEFLIYFQGNSAPDKSGLPSDRFSAERTGGSVSTLTIQRTQQEDSAVYLCASTLTGSNYGYTFGSGTRLTVV.

This rearrangement joins TRBV7-9 to TRBJ1-1; TRBD1 aligns across 7 bases. After removal of 5 bases from V and 8 bases from J, the junction contained 8 bases not matched to a gene. The V gene's germline CDR1 is SEHNR and CDR2 FQNEAQ (reference sequence). CDR3 length equals 13 residues. The CDR3 coding sequence is TGTGCCAGCAGCCTCGGGGGGGACAGAGAAGCTTTCTTT. It yields the protein CASSLGGDREAFF. Together with reference TRBV7-9 and TRBJ1-1, the CDR3 gives the full variable domain: DTGVSQNPRHKITKRGQNVTFRCDPISEHNRLYWYRQTLGQGPEFLTYFQNEAQLEKSRLLSDRFSAERPKGSFSTLEIQRTEQGDSAMYLCASSLGGDREAFFGQGTRLTVV.

This clonotype showed up many times. The chain joins TRBV10-3 to TRBJ1-4; no firm D call. The germline V gene has CDR1 ENHRY and CDR2 SYGVKD. The CDR3 has 13 residues. V lost 3 bases and J 4 bases, leaving 6 bases between the germline ends. This chain's CDR3 is CAISEAVNEKLFF. The CDR3, as DNA: TGTGCCATCAGTGAAGCAGTTAATGAAAAACTGTTTTTT.

The gene calls are TRBV4-1 and TRBJ1-2; no clear D gene. Between the trimmed V and J ends, which lost 0 bases and 4 bases, there was a span of 12 bases. This CDR3 is built from 15 residues. Germline V gene sequence: CDR1 MGHRA, CDR2 YSYEKL. The CDR3 here is CASSQEGGRTYGYTF. CDR3 coding DNA: TGCGCCAGCAGCCAAGAGGGCGGCAGAACCTATGGCTACACCTTC.

This clonotype has at least ten counts. This sequence joins TRBV24-1 and TRBJ2-5; D may correspond to TRBD1 or TRBD2 (5 bases each). CDR1 and CDR2 (germline): KGHDR, SFDVKD. With 3 bases removed from V and 3 bases from J, the gap between germline ends came to 10 bases. The length of the CDR3 is 14 residues. CDR3 sequence reads: CATSDTGTEETQYF. CDR3 bases: TGTGCCACCAGTGATACCGGGACGGAAGAGACCCAGTACTTC.

The V call is TRBV14, the J call TRBJ1-1; TRBD1 matches at 7 bases. V shed 2 bases, J shed 5 bases, and the junction held 8 bases outside the gene matches. Per germline, CDR1 SGHDN and CDR2 FVKESK. CDR3 length: 15 residues. CDR3 nucleotide sequence: TGTGCCAGCAGCCAACCGGACAGGAAGGGGACTGAAGCTTTCTTT. It codes for CASSQPDRKGTEAFF.

Worth noting for this clonotype: Germline and junction disagree at one end, which may indicate a read error. This chain joins TRBV7-2 and TRBJ1-2, with D tentatively TRBD1 (6 bases). This CDR3 is built from 16 residues. Germline CDR1 reads SGHTA; CDR2 reads FQGNSA. CDR3 DNA: TGTGCCAGCAGCTTAGCGGGGGGCGGGATTTTCTATGGCCACACCTTC. It specifies CASSLAGGGIFYGHTF.

This clonotype was counted a single time. This chain uses TRBV29-1 with TRBJ2-6; TRBD1 matches 12 bases. This CDR3 contains 16 residues. V lost 5 bases to trimming and J lost 2 bases; unmatched junction nucleotides: 4. Looked up from germline, CDR1 is SQVTM and CDR2 is ANQGSEA. CDR3 protein: CSVWDRGRPGANVLTF. CDR3 nucleotides: TGCAGCGTTTGGGACAGGGGGCGCCCTGGGGCCAACGTCCTGACTTTC.